Below, 26 T cell receptor beta chains from the same sample are listed, as sequenced in a study of chemoradiotherapy in HPV16-positive cancers. The method was immunoSEQ multiplex PCR; TCRdb's version includes in-frame clones alone and lacks a portion of them. The top ten hold roughly 23% of the sample, which has 25,000 to 30,000 clones, roughly nine tenths seen once. Specimen: blood, collected from a patient who underwent chemoradiotherapy. The receptors shown here come from a human donor with HPV-associated anogenital cancer.

J is TRBJ2-5 and V is TRBV15, with TRBD2 matching over 8 bases. Trimming cost V 1 base and J 7 bases; bases outside gene matches: 8. The CDR3 contains 15 residues. Germline CDR1 is LNHNV and CDR2 is YYDKDF (reference sequence). DNA for the CDR3: TGTGCCACCAGCAGAGGCGGGGGGATCCCAGGGACCCAGTACTTC. Translated, it gives CATSRGGGIPGTQYF.

The J gene is TRBJ2-3, the V gene TRBV5-1; 9 bases align to TRBD2. J gave up 0 bases and V 0 bases, and 5 bases lay outside the gene matches. CDR1 and CDR2 (germline): SGHRS, YFSETQ. There are 17 residues in the CDR3. This chain's CDR3 is CASSLEPSGISTDTQYF. The CDR3 bases are TGCGCCAGCAGCTTGGAGCCTAGCGGGATTAGCACAGATACGCAGTATTTT.

This clone was picked up one time. In DNA, the CDR3 is TGCGCCAGTAAAGACCAAGAGACCCAGTACTTC. Translated, it gives CASKDQETQYF. V is TRBV5-1 and J is TRBJ2-5; D uncertain. V was shortened by 8 bases and J by 0 bases, with 5 bases between the two germline ends. Germline-derived CDR1 and CDR2 are SGHRS and YFSETQ. CDR3 length: 11 amino acids.

CDR3 sequence: CASSQEGGSQETQYF. The CDR3 DNA reads as TGTGCCAGCAGCCAAGAAGGGGGCTCACAAGAGACCCAGTACTTC. The V gene is TRBV4-2, the J gene TRBJ2-5, with 7 bases matching TRBD1. The CDR3 runs to 15 residues. The V and J ends lost 0 bases and 2 bases, in that order; junction bases with no gene match: 3. Germline CDR1 is LGHNA and CDR2 is YNFKEQ.

The rearrangement joins TRBV11-2 to TRBJ1-5; D is unresolved. The CDR3 totals 13 residues. Germline-derived CDR1 and CDR2 are SGHAT and FQNNGV. V gave up 1 base and J gave up 5 bases, with 6 bases separating them. CDR3 bases: TGTGCCAGCAGCTTAGCCCTCTATCAGCCCCAGCATTTT. Protein: CASSLALYQPQHF.

The chain couples TRBV18 to TRBJ2-7, with D possibly matching TRBD1 (6 bases). V lost 2 bases to trimming and J lost 3 bases, with 11 bases between them. CDR1 and CDR2 (germline): KGHSH, LQKENI. The CDR3 contains 14 residues. The CDR3 loop is CASSPYRDNYEQYF. In nucleotides, the CDR3 is TGTGCCAGCTCACCATACCGGGACAACTACGAGCAGTACTTC.

The rearrangement uses TRBV10-3 and TRBJ1-1; a possible D gene is TRBD1 (6 bases). The germline V gene encodes CDR1 ENHRY and CDR2 SYGVKD. This CDR3 contains 14 residues. Trimming removed 2 bases from V and 4 bases from J, with 11 bases in between. CDR3 sequence (DNA): TGTGCCATCAGTGAGCAGGGGCATCTCACTGAAGCTTTCTTT. It codes for CAISEQGHLTEAFF.

This sequence joins TRBV7-9 and TRBJ2-7; 8 nucleotides agree with TRBD1. The CDR3 sequence is 14 residues long. Germline CDR1 SEHNR, CDR2 FQNEAQ (reference sequence). Germline trimming cut 1 base from V and 6 bases from J; bases unmatched to any gene: 5. CDR3 in DNA: TGTGCCAGCAGCTTAGAGGTTACAGGGGGCGAGCAGTACTTC. Translated: CASSLEVTGGEQYF.

The chain has TRBV11-1 and TRBJ2-1; D is unclear. The CDR3 spans 15 residues. CDR1 and CDR2 from the germline V gene are SGHAT and FQDESV (reference sequence). The V end lost 5 bases, the J end lost 7 bases, and 18 bases lay between the germline ends. The DNA of the CDR3 is TGTGCCAGCAGCCTCCGGGTCCCGCCCGGGAATGAGCAGTTCTTC. This gives the protein CASSLRVPPGNEQFF.

V is TRBV4-3 and J is TRBJ1-1, with D tentatively TRBD1 (5 bases). Germline-derived CDR1 and CDR2 are LGHNA and YSLEER. The CDR3 has 17 residues. Trimming shortened V by 2 bases and J by 0 bases, and 16 bases separated the two germline ends. Here the CDR3 reads CASSQRTQGLMNTEAFF. In nucleotides, the CDR3 is TGCGCCAGCAGCCAAAGAACCCAGGGTCTCATGAACACTGAAGCTTTCTTT.

V gene TRBV6-1 combines with J gene TRBJ1-1; D is undetermined. The germline CDR1 and CDR2 sequences are MNHNS and SASEGT. Trimming took 6 bases from V and 1 from J, leaving 9 bases between them. CDR3 length equals 13 residues. CDR3 region: CASRTTRNTEAFF. As DNA, the CDR3 is TGTGCCAGCAGGACGACGCGGAACACTGAAGCTTTCTTT.

CDR3 amino acids: CASSQGGGPPGDTQYF. Here the CDR3 DNA reads TGCGCCAGCAGCCAAGGGGGGGGCCCCCCGGGAGATACGCAGTATTTT. This chain links TRBV4-1 with TRBJ2-3, with D perhaps matching TRBD2 (7 bases). The CDR3 has 16 amino acids. Trimming pared 1 base from V and 5 bases from J, leaving 16 bases between. The germline gives CDR1 MGHRA, CDR2 YSYEKL.

This chain uses TRBV6-5 with TRBJ1-2; D gene uncertain. V was shortened by 7 bases and J by 4 bases, with 16 bases between the two germline ends. This CDR3 is built from 14 residues. Germline V gives CDR1 MNHEY, CDR2 SVGAGI. CDR3 in DNA: TGTGCCAGCACCATATCGCCCTCGGGCTATGGCTACACCTTC. Translation gives CASTISPSGYGYTF.

V is TRBV2 and J is TRBJ2-1; a possible D gene is TRBD2 (5 bases). This CDR3 has 16 amino acids. CDR1 SNHLY and CDR2 FYNNEI come from the germline V gene. V was clipped by 2 bases and J by 3 bases, with 14 bases between them. The CDR3 reads CASSEYEGELYNEQFF. The DNA for the CDR3 is TGTGCCAGCAGTGAATATGAGGGAGAACTCTACAATGAGCAGTTCTTC.

This clone was counted a single time. V is TRBV5-6 and J is TRBJ1-4; weak D call: TRBD1 (6 bases). The V end was cut by 5 bases, the J end by 5 bases, with 16 bases between. CDR1 and CDR2 from the germline V gene are SGHDT and YYEEEE. CDR3 size: 15 residues. CDR3 DNA: TGTGCCAGCAGTAATAACAGGGCCCGAAATGAAAAACTGTTTTTT. Translating gives CASSNNRARNEKLFF.

The CDR3 loop reads CASSLGTGESGELFF. Here the CDR3 DNA reads TGTGCCAGCAGCTTAGGGACAGGGGAATCCGGGGAGCTGTTTTTT. V gene TRBV7-2 combines with J gene TRBJ2-2, with TRBD1 identical over 9 bases. This CDR3 has 15 amino acids. Germline V gene sequence: CDR1 SGHTA, CDR2 FQGNSA. V lost 1 base, J lost 6 bases, and 3 bases stayed unmatched.

This chain uses TRBV2 with TRBJ2-5; TRBD1 matches 7 bases. The germline gives CDR1 SNHLY, CDR2 FYNNEI. This CDR3 is 14 amino acids long. V shed 5 bases, J shed 1 base, and the junction held 4 bases outside the gene matches. In nucleotides, the CDR3 is TGTGCCAGCAGTTTTGACAGGGTCCAAGAGACCCAGTACTTC. It is translated as CASSFDRVQETQYF.

V gene TRBV30 combines with J gene TRBJ2-1, with TRBD2 identical over 13 bases. Germline assignment: CDR1 GTSNPN and CDR2 SVGIG (reference sequence). The V and J ends lost 2 bases and 9 bases, in that order; junction bases with no gene match: 10. There are 16 residues in the CDR3. The CDR3 is CAWSTTWTSGRIEQFF. CDR3 sequence (DNA): TGTGCCTGGAGTACGACTTGGACTAGCGGGAGAATTGAGCAGTTCTTC.

The chain carries TRBV19 and TRBJ1-5; D gene ambiguous. The CDR3 totals 13 residues. V lost 7 bases and J 3 bases, leaving 10 bases between the germline ends. Germline assignment: CDR1 LNHDA and CDR2 SQIVND (reference sequence). The CDR3 sequence: CASNGRYNQPQHF. The DNA for the CDR3 is TGTGCCAGTAACGGCAGGTACAATCAGCCCCAGCATTTT. The entire variable domain, with the rest obtained from reference TRBV19 and TRBJ1-5, is as follows: DGGITQSPKYLFRKEGQNVTLSCEQNLNHDAMYWYRQDPGQGLRLIYYSQIVNDFQKGDIAEGYSVSREKKESFPLTVTSAQKNPTAFYLCASNGRYNQPQHFGDGTRLSIL.

The chain joins TRBV27 to TRBJ2-6; no firm D call. Trimming pared 8 bases from V and 2 bases from J, leaving 13 bases between. The germline gives CDR1 MNHEY, CDR2 SMNVEV (reference sequence). The CDR3 is 15 residues long. CDR3 sequence reads: CASCTGATGANVLTF. CDR3 coding DNA: TGTGCCAGCTGTACTGGTGCGACTGGGGCCAACGTCCTGACTTTC. Looking up the rest from reference TRBV27 and TRBJ2-6 gives the full variable domain: EAQVTQNPRYLITVTGKKLTVTCSQNMNHEYMSWYRQDPGLGLRQIYYSMNVEVTDKGDVPEGYKVSRKEKRNFPLILESPSPNQTSLYFCASCTGATGANVLTFGAGSRLTVL.

The J gene is TRBJ1-1, the V gene TRBV7-9, with TRBD1 as a possible D gene (5 bases). Germline-derived CDR1 and CDR2 are SEHNR and FQNEAQ (reference sequence). There are 14 residues in the CDR3. The V end lost 3 bases, the J end lost 4 bases, and 12 bases lay between the germline ends. The CDR3: CASSLNRGSTEAFF. The CDR3 DNA reads TGTGCCAGCAGCTTGAATAGGGGAAGCACTGAAGCTTTCTTT. Complete variable domain (other parts from reference TRBV7-9 and TRBJ1-1): DTGVSQNPRHKITKRGQNVTFRCDPISEHNRLYWYRQTLGQGPEFLTYFQNEAQLEKSRLLSDRFSAERPKGSFSTLEIQRTEQGDSAMYLCASSLNRGSTEAFFGQGTRLTVV.

This clone showed up just once. This sequence joins TRBV11-2 and TRBJ1-4; D is ambiguous. The CDR3 spans 13 residues. Trimming took off 5 bases at V and 4 bases at J, with 8 bases between the two ends. Germline CDR1 is SGHAT and CDR2 is FQNNGV. The CDR3 reads CASSATVNEKLFF. CDR3 in DNA: TGTGCCAGCAGCGCCACAGTTAATGAAAAACTGTTTTTT.

This chain uses TRBV4-3 with TRBJ1-3; D is unclear. V shed 0 bases and J shed 0 bases, with 6 bases lying between them. The V gene's germline CDR1 is LGHNA and CDR2 YSLEER. The CDR3 runs 15 residues. The CDR3 DNA follows: TGCGCCAGCAGCCAAGATGTCTTCTCTGGAAACACCATATATTTT. Translated, it gives CASSQDVFSGNTIYF.

The genes are TRBV30 and TRBJ1-4; D is possibly TRBD1 (5 bases). V gave up 0 bases and J gave up 3 bases, with 11 bases separating them. The CDR3 totals 15 residues. The V gene's germline CDR1 is GTSNPN and CDR2 SVGIG (reference sequence). Written as DNA, the CDR3 is TGTGCCTGGAGTGTATCGACAGCGGCTAATGAAAAACTGTTTTTT. The encoded protein is CAWSVSTAANEKLFF.

This clone appeared once. CDR3 nucleotide sequence: TGTGCCTGGAGTGCCCGTAGGGGGACCCTGCACGAAAAACTGTTTTTT. Translated, it gives CAWSARRGTLHEKLFF. The chain is built from TRBV30 and TRBJ1-4; D possibly corresponds to TRBD1 (6 bases). Per the germline V gene, CDR1 is GTSNPN and CDR2 is SVGIG (reference sequence). The ends were cut back, 1 base at V and 8 bases at J, with 20 bases in the middle. The CDR3 spans 16 residues.

The chain employs TRBV18 and TRBJ2-7; 7 bases are shared with TRBD1. Germline CDR1 KGHSH, CDR2 LQKENI. The junction had 5 bases not matched to a gene; V was cut back by 3 bases and J by 6 bases. The CDR3 has 13 residues. CDR3 sequence: CASSPGTDREQYF. In nucleotides, the CDR3 is TGTGCCAGCTCACCCGGGACAGACCGCGAGCAGTACTTC.